This TCR beta chain was sequenced for a study of blood T cell repertoires in COVID-19. The wider study: Collection of acute and convalescent COVID-19 samples took place in the United States, Italy and Spain. In each case, the material was cDNA or gDNA derived from T cells, B-cell-depleted T cells, or PBMCs.

Authors' analysis steps: Amplification from reference gene primers served as the basis for estimated nucleated cell counts. The repertoire was sequenced with immunoSEQ multiplex PCR; TCRdb's copy has only in-frame clones and lacks some. Clonal size and the V and J genes are those of that table, whereas D and trimming came from the DNA. Among tens of thousands of clones listed, about 90% were seen once. This CDR3 region has 13 residues. Trimming removed 1 base from V and 5 bases from J, with 6 bases in between. Per germline, CDR1 MNHNS and CDR2 SASEGT. The TCR comes from a woman older than 75 with active COVID-19. This chain uses TRBV6-1 with TRBJ2-4; D uncertain. The material sequenced was peripheral blood. DNA for the CDR3: TGTGCCAGCAGTGAAGGGTTAGAAAACATTCAGTACTTC. Translation: CASSEGLENIQYF.